A single sample is the source of the 10 T cell receptor beta chains below, sequenced in a study of T-cell memory formation after mild COVID-19. MiXCR was run by TCRdb on the 5' RACE reads, yielding one entry per CDR3 protein. The sample yields fewer than 700,000 distinct CDR3 sequences, more than 15% seen once. What was sequenced was PBMCs or a T cell subset sorted from them (not recorded which). These TCRs come from an adult woman who had mild COVID-19 (a few samples of this study predate the infection). Cell type and time point are not known.

This rearrangement joins TRBV19 to TRBJ2-1, with 11 bases matching TRBD2. The V gene end was trimmed by 0 bases and the J gene end by 8 bases; junction bases not matched to a gene: 3. Germline assignment: CDR1 LNHDA and CDR2 SQIVND (reference sequence). CDR3 length: 15 amino acids. CDR3 bases: TGTGCCAGTAGTATAGATCCTAGCGGGAGGCATGAGCAGTTCTTC. Translated, it gives CASSIDPSGRHEQFF.

V gene TRBV14 combines with J gene TRBJ2-1; D may correspond to TRBD1 or TRBD2 (5 bases each). CDR3 size: 13 residues. Trimming took 3 bases from V and 6 from J, leaving 9 bases between them. Germline V gives CDR1 SGHDN, CDR2 FVKESK. The CDR3 DNA follows: TGTGCCAGCAGCCACCTGAGGGGCAATGAGCAGTTCTTC. Residues: CASSHLRGNEQFF.

Only one count was recorded for this clonotype. The chain has TRBV4-3 and TRBJ2-3; possibly TRBD1 or TRBD2 for D (5 bases each). The V and J ends lost 1 base and 1 base respectively, with 12 bases between them. The V gene's germline CDR1 is LGHNA and CDR2 YSLEER. The CDR3 covers 16 residues. CDR3 DNA sequence: TGCGCCAGCAGCCAAGGGGTCGGGGACGGCACAGATACGCAGTATTTT. Encoded protein: CASSQGVGDGTDTQYF.

The table lists this clonotype with a few counts. A much larger clone differs from this one at a single base, so this may be a read error. The chain joins TRBV29-1 to TRBJ2-6; D is ambiguous. With 3 bases removed from V and 0 bases from J, the gap between germline ends came to 0 bases. This CDR3 contains 12 residues. Germline CDR1 is SQVTM and CDR2 is ANQGSEA. The CDR3 nucleotides read TGCAGCGTTGACTCTGGGGCCAACGTCCTGACTTTC. This gives the protein CSVDSGANVLTF.

This chain joins TRBV6-6 and TRBJ2-6, with D perhaps matching TRBD2 (6 bases). The germline V gene encodes CDR1 MNHNY and CDR2 SVGAGI (reference sequence). The CDR3 runs to 21 residues. V was cut by 2 bases and J by 0 bases, with 23 bases left in between. CDR3 loop: CASSYPGGQGRLPSGANVLTF. The CDR3 nucleotides read TGTGCCAGCAGTTACCCAGGAGGGCAGGGACGGCTCCCCTCTGGGGCCAACGTCCTGACTTTC.

This clonotype was detected only a few times. The chain couples TRBV12-3 or TRBV12-4 to TRBJ1-3, with D hard to call. Trimming removed 6 bases from V and 4 bases from J, with 10 bases in between. This CDR3 has 13 residues. The CDR3 DNA reads TGTGCCAGCAGCCCAGCGGGCGGAAACACCATATATTTT. Translated, it gives CASSPAGGNTIYF.

The chain employs TRBV20-1 and TRBJ2-1, with 7 bases fitting TRBD2. The CDR3 is 15 amino acids. The junction had 7 bases not matched to a gene; V was cut back by 2 bases and J by 3 bases. The germline gives CDR1 DFQATT, CDR2 SNEGSKA (reference sequence). Written as DNA, the CDR3 is TGCAGTGCTAGATCTCTAGCGGAAGACTACAATGAGCAGTTCTTC. Residues: CSARSLAEDYNEQFF.

This clonotype appeared a few times. The chain employs TRBV12-3 or TRBV12-4 and TRBJ2-5, with 8 bases aligning to TRBD1. Trimming removed 6 bases from V and 5 bases from J; junction bases left unmatched: 5. The CDR3 consists of 13 residues. The CDR3 reads CASRMTGAETQYF. The CDR3 DNA reads as TGTGCCAGCAGGATGACAGGGGCGGAGACCCAGTACTTC.

This chain links TRBV10-3 with TRBJ2-5, with 14 bases matching TRBD2. V shed 6 bases and J 5 bases; nucleotides not matched to a gene: 8. The germline V gene has CDR1 ENHRY and CDR2 SYGVKD. The CDR3 loop spans 16 amino acids. Here the CDR3 DNA reads TGTGCCATCAGCTCGGGACTAGCGGGAGCCAGTGAGACCCAGTACTTC. This codes for CAISSGLAGASETQYF.

V usage is TRBV24-1 and J usage is TRBJ2-7; the D gene could be TRBD1 or TRBD2 (5 bases each). V lost 4 bases and J lost 6, with 18 bases in between. This CDR3 comprises 15 residues. Germline-derived CDR1 and CDR2 are KGHDR and SFDVKD. The CDR3 nucleotides are TGTGCCACCAGTGACCCCACAGTACCTGGGGGCGAGCAGTACTTC. This translates into CATSDPTVPGGEQYF.